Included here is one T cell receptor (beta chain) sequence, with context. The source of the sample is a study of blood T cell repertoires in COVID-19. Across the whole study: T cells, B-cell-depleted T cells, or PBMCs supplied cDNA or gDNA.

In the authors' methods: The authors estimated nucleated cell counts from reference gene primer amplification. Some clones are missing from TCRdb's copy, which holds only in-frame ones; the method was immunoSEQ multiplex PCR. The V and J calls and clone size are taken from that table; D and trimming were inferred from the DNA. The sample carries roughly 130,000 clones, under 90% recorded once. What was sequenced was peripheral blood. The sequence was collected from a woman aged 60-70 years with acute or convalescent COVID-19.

The DNA of the CDR3 is TGTGCCAGCAGCCCGGGGGGCGGGGCCTACAATGAGCAGTTCTTC. Encoded protein: CASSPGGGAYNEQFF. This chain joins TRBV5-4 and TRBJ2-1; TRBD2 might be the D (7 bases). CDR3 length equals 15 residues. Germline-derived CDR1 and CDR2 are SGHNT and YYREEE (reference sequence). Trimming left V 4 bases short and J 2 bases short, with 13 bases between.